Presented here are 2 T cell receptor beta chains from one specimen sequenced in a study of glioma-infiltrating T cells. Using RNA template, CDR3s of TCR alpha and beta were amplified with iRepertoire arm-PCR. TCRdb recomputed calls from the multiplex PCR reads with MiXCR, one row per CDR3 protein. The repertoire holds around 350,000 distinct CDR3 sequences, 41% seen once, with 12% in the top ten. Material: glioma tissue, nonneoplastic brain tissue, or PBMCs (not recorded which). The receptor set was obtained from a human donor with low-grade glioma or glioblastoma, undergoing nonglioma brain surgery, or in good health (not recorded which).

The genes are TRBV27 and TRBJ1-3; D gene uncertain. CDR1 and CDR2 from the germline V gene are MNHEY and SMNVEV (reference sequence). The CDR3 consists of 15 residues. With 3 bases removed from V and 0 bases from J, the gap between germline ends came to 9 bases. The CDR3 here is CASSLGNPSGNTIYF. The CDR3, as DNA: TGTGCCAGCAGTTTGGGGAATCCCTCTGGAAACACCATATATTTT.

V usage is TRBV4-1 and J usage is TRBJ2-5; 10 bases agree with TRBD1. Trimming took 4 bases from V and 2 from J; bases not matched to a gene: 4. This CDR3 is 15 amino acids long. Germline V lookup: CDR1 MGHRA, CDR2 YSYEKL. This chain's CDR3 is CASSPGTGEQETQYF. The CDR3 DNA sequence: TGCGCCAGCAGCCCCGGGACAGGGGAACAAGAGACCCAGTACTTC.